The clone carrying this TCR beta chain occurred once. The antigen is undetermined. These data belong to a study of blood T cells in healthy people across ages. The study's findings and limits: It was held that diversity estimates obtained from one million T cells represented underestimates.

Alongside a J-beta primer mix, a sample-barcoded 5' primer served in a second PCR lasting about 7 to 11 cycles. TCRdb processed the 5' RACE reads anew with MiXCR; each CDR3 protein has one entry. This sample has hundreds of thousands of distinct CDR3 sequences, with under 65% found just once. The receptor's source is a man in his fifties or sixties in good health. Specimen: blood.

CDR3 sequence reads: CATSRDNIRGTGELFF. In DNA form, the CDR3 reads TGTGCCACCAGCAGAGATAATATAAGAGGGACCGGGGAGCTGTTTTTT. The genes are TRBV15 and TRBJ2-2, with D perhaps TRBD2 (5 bases). The CDR3 spans 16 residues. Per germline, CDR1 LNHNV and CDR2 YYDKDF (reference sequence). The V and J ends lost 0 bases and 5 bases respectively, with 13 bases between them.